These 28 T cell receptor beta chains share one sample of origin, sequenced in a study of T cell responses to AZD1222 COVID-19 vaccine. The protocol was immunoSEQ multiplex PCR, while the TCRdb copy is restricted to in-frame clones and leaves out a portion. The sample holds 120,000 or so clones, roughly 91% seen once. Sequenced here: peripheral blood, sampled 28 days after the second AZD1222 dose. Receptors were obtained from an adult who received the AZD1222 COVID-19 vaccine.

The chain combines TRBV6-5 with TRBJ1-2; 7 nucleotides align to TRBD1. The CDR3 is 12 amino acids. Germline values: CDR1 MNHEY, CDR2 SVGAGI. The J segment lost 8 bases and the V segment lost 6 bases, leaving 6 bases of the junction unmatched. The CDR3 spells CASRSTGEGYTF. Written as DNA, the CDR3 is TGTGCCAGCAGATCTACAGGGGAAGGCTACACCTTC.

This clone was seen once. This chain connects TRBV9 to TRBJ1-6, with D uncertain. The CDR3 spans 16 residues. Germline CDR1 is SGDLS and CDR2 is YYNGEE. V lost 0 bases and J lost 0, with 7 bases in between. This CDR3 is CASSVEGSSYNSPLHF. In DNA, the CDR3 is TGTGCCAGCAGCGTAGAAGGAAGCTCCTATAATTCACCCCTCCACTTT.

The V call is TRBV7-3, the J call TRBJ2-2, with a possible D match to TRBD2 (6 bases). This CDR3 region has 14 residues. V was pared by 5 bases and J by 1 base, with 8 bases between. Germline V lookup: CDR1 SGHTA, CDR2 FQGTGA. The DNA for the CDR3 is TGTGCCAGCAGCCCGGGGGTGAACACCGGGGAGCTGTTTTTT. It is translated as CASSPGVNTGELFF.

The chain couples TRBV7-2 to TRBJ1-1; D is possibly TRBD1 (5 bases). Germline V gene data show CDR1 as SGHTA and CDR2 as FQGNSA. The CDR3 totals 18 residues. The V end was cut by 2 bases, the J end by 0 bases, with 19 bases between. This chain's CDR3 is CASSLFRGGRAVNTEAFF. DNA for the CDR3: TGTGCCAGCAGCTTATTCCGCGGGGGAAGGGCCGTGAACACTGAAGCTTTCTTT.

V and J are TRBV5-6 and TRBJ1-1; D not certain. This CDR3 has 12 residues. V lost 4 bases and J 10 bases, leaving 14 bases between the germline ends. In germline, CDR1 is SGHDT, CDR2 YYEEEE. DNA for the CDR3: TGTGCCAGCAGCGTAGGAGGCCCAACAGCTTTCTTT. It encodes CASSVGGPTAFF.

V usage is TRBV12-3 or TRBV12-4 and J usage is TRBJ1-5, with 7 bases aligning to TRBD1. The J segment lost 3 bases and the V segment lost 7 bases, leaving 3 bases of the junction unmatched. CDR3 size: 13 residues. In DNA form, the CDR3 reads TGTGCCAGCACTGGGACAGTCAATCAGCCCCAGCATTTT. Encoded protein: CASTGTVNQPQHF.

The chain is built from TRBV9 and TRBJ2-2, with D unclear. The germline CDR1 and CDR2 sequences are SGDLS and YYNGEE. The CDR3 extends over 15 amino acids. The V end was cut by 0 bases, the J end by 5 bases, with 11 bases between. CDR3 protein: CASSVDLRSTGELFF. The CDR3 region has the DNA TGTGCCAGCAGCGTAGATCTCAGGTCTACCGGGGAGCTGTTTTTT.

The J gene is TRBJ1-2, the V gene TRBV4-1, with TRBD1 matching 9 bases. There are 18 residues in the CDR3. Losses at the gene ends were 0 bases for V and 8 bases for J; bases not matched to a gene: 16. The germline CDR1 and CDR2 sequences are MGHRA and YSYEKL. The CDR3 protein is CASSQDSVPDRGLGGYTF. The CDR3 bases are TGCGCCAGCAGCCAAGATTCGGTTCCGGACAGGGGTTTAGGCGGCTACACCTTC.

This chain uses TRBV9 with TRBJ1-3; maybe TRBD1 (5 bases). Trimming pared 3 bases from V and 5 bases from J, leaving 15 bases between. Germline V gene data show CDR1 as SGDLS and CDR2 as YYNGEE. The CDR3 covers 15 residues. The CDR3 coding sequence is TGTGCCAGCAGCGGCCGGGACGGAGGAAGAAACACCATATATTTT. This sequence encodes CASSGRDGGRNTIYF.

This sequence joins TRBV2 and TRBJ1-2, with 9 bases matching TRBD1. This CDR3 has 14 amino acids. The V and J ends lost 1 base and 6 bases, in that order; junction bases with no gene match: 3. Germline-derived CDR1 and CDR2 are SNHLY and FYNNEI. The CDR3 here is CASSEVGQGHGYTF. The CDR3 DNA follows: TGTGCCAGCAGTGAAGTGGGACAGGGCCATGGCTACACCTTC.

This chain links TRBV5-1 with TRBJ2-7; D perhaps matches TRBD1 (6 bases). Germline V lookup: CDR1 SGHRS, CDR2 YFSETQ. V lost 4 bases and J lost 6, with 14 bases in between. This CDR3 comprises 13 residues. The CDR3, as DNA: TGCGCCAGCAGCACAGGGAAAGGGACCGAGCAGTACTTC. This gives the protein CASSTGKGTEQYF.

This chain connects TRBV6-5 to TRBJ1-2; D not certain. CDR1 MNHEY and CDR2 SVGAGI come from the germline V gene. This CDR3 has 13 amino acids. The V gene lost 0 bases and the J gene lost 8 bases, with 10 bases spanning the gap. For the CDR3, the DNA is TGTGCCAGCAGTTACTCGTATGCGAGGGGCTACACCTTC. Translated, it gives CASSYSYARGYTF.

The rearrangement joins TRBV4-1 to TRBJ2-7; 8 positions agree with TRBD2. The CDR3 extends over 14 amino acids. CDR1 and CDR2 from the germline V gene are MGHRA and YSYEKL. The ends lost 1 base at V and 4 bases at J; junction bases unmatched: 3. The CDR3 sequence: CASSQVAGKYEQYF. CDR3 sequence (DNA): TGCGCCAGCAGCCAAGTAGCGGGGAAATACGAGCAGTACTTC.

The chain employs TRBV6-2 or TRBV6-3 and TRBJ2-1; no clear D. There are 11 residues in the CDR3. Per germline, CDR1 MNHEY and CDR2 SVGEGT. V was pared by 5 bases and J by 15 bases, with 14 bases between. The CDR3, as DNA: TGTGCCAGCAGTGGGTCTACCCTAGGGTTCTTC. Its translation: CASSGSTLGFF.

The chain couples TRBV7-2 to TRBJ2-3; 7 bases align to TRBD2. With 1 base clipped from V and 0 bases from J, the junction kept 4 bases outside the gene matches. From germline, CDR1 is SGHTA and CDR2 FQGNSA. The length of the CDR3 is 16 residues. The CDR3 here is CASSLGGGRSTDTQYF. The DNA of the CDR3 is TGTGCCAGCAGCTTAGGGGGGGGACGGAGCACAGATACGCAGTATTTT.

This chain links TRBV12-3 or TRBV12-4 with TRBJ1-4; no definite D call. The CDR3 extends over 12 amino acids. V shed 1 base and J shed 7 bases, with 4 bases lying between them. The DNA of the CDR3 is TGTGCCAGCAGTTTAGATCTTGAAAAACTGTTTTTT. Encoded protein: CASSLDLEKLFF.

This sequence joins TRBV28 and TRBJ1-1; 9 bases line up with TRBD1. With 5 bases clipped from V and 5 bases from J, the junction kept 12 bases outside the gene matches. CDR3 length equals 16 residues. Germline V lookup: CDR1 MDHEN, CDR2 SYDVKM. This CDR3 is CASSPYLGTGRTEAFF. CDR3 nucleotides: TGTGCCAGCAGTCCCTACCTGGGGACAGGGCGGACTGAAGCTTTCTTT.

V gene TRBV28 combines with J gene TRBJ2-5, with 7 bases fitting TRBD1. The CDR3 runs to 15 residues. V dropped 4 bases and J dropped 5; count of bases not matched to a gene: 10. CDR1 and CDR2 from the germline V gene are MDHEN and SYDVKM. CDR3 sequence: CASSSAGTVGETQYF. The CDR3 DNA sequence: TGTGCCAGCAGTTCTGCCGGGACAGTAGGGGAGACCCAGTACTTC.

This chain joins TRBV4-3 and TRBJ2-7, with 7 bases that match TRBD2. Trimming cost V 5 bases and J 7 bases; bases outside gene matches: 14. This CDR3 has 15 amino acids. Per germline, CDR1 LGHNA and CDR2 YSLEER. The CDR3 is CASSMGGTGVGEQYF. CDR3 coding DNA: TGCGCCAGCAGCATGGGAGGGACCGGGGTCGGAGAGCAGTACTTC.

This rearrangement joins TRBV28 to TRBJ1-2; D may be TRBD1 (5 bases). The CDR3 consists of 14 residues. V lost 5 bases to trimming and J lost 5 bases, with 15 bases between them. Germline V gene data show CDR1 as MDHEN and CDR2 as SYDVKM. For the CDR3, the DNA is TGTGCCAGCAGTCTAACACGGAGGGGATATGGCTACACCTTC. As protein: CASSLTRRGYGYTF.

Concerning this clone: A junction end diverges from the germline sequence, so it may reflect a read error. The chain employs TRBV7-8 and TRBJ2-1; 13 positions agree with TRBD2. The CDR3 has 15 residues. Germline CDR1 SGHVS, CDR2 FQNEAQ. CDR3 nucleotide sequence: TGTGCCAGCAGTTTAGGGACTAGCGGGAAGAATGAGCAGTTCTTC. Its translation is CASSLGTSGKNEQFF.

A single count supports this clone. The chain employs TRBV5-1 and TRBJ2-7; D is uncertain. The CDR3 contains 13 residues. The germline V and J ends were trimmed by 2 bases and 4 bases, with 10 bases remaining between them. From germline, CDR1 is SGHRS and CDR2 YFSETQ. The CDR3 loop is CASSFVPQYEQYF. The CDR3 bases are TGCGCCAGCAGCTTTGTACCGCAATACGAGCAGTACTTC.

This clone is a singleton in its sample. The rearrangement joins TRBV19 to TRBJ2-1; 12 bases map to TRBD2. CDR3 length: 17 amino acids. V was clipped by 3 bases and J by 8 bases; unmatched bases: 11. Germline CDR1 LNHDA, CDR2 SQIVND (reference sequence). Here the CDR3 reads CASSMGPGLAGMHEQFF. The DNA for the CDR3 is TGTGCCAGTAGTATGGGGCCAGGACTAGCGGGGATGCATGAGCAGTTCTTC.

The genes are TRBV11-3 and TRBJ2-1; 8 bases agree with TRBD1. Germline-derived CDR1 and CDR2 are SGHNT and YENEEA. CDR3 size: 15 residues. J lost 2 bases, V lost 2 bases, and 2 bases had no gene match. The CDR3 DNA sequence: TGTGCCAGCAGCTTACCGGGACAGGCCTACAATGAGCAGTTCTTC. Its protein product is CASSLPGQAYNEQFF.

The chain joins TRBV5-6 to TRBJ2-1; 7 nucleotides align to TRBD1. The germline gives CDR1 SGHDT, CDR2 YYEEEE. The CDR3 extends over 14 amino acids. Trimming removed 0 bases from V and 7 bases from J; junction bases left unmatched: 4. This CDR3 is CASSLAGQLNEQFF. In DNA form, the CDR3 reads TGTGCCAGCAGCTTGGCGGGACAGTTAAATGAGCAGTTCTTC.

This chain uses TRBV6-1 with TRBJ2-3; D may be TRBD1 or TRBD2 (5 bases each). Trimming left V 0 bases short and J 6 bases short, with 16 bases between. CDR1 and CDR2 from the germline V gene are MNHNS and SASEGT. This CDR3 is built from 16 residues. CDR3 DNA: TGTGCCAGCAGTGAAGCCGTGAGGGGACGCGAGGATACGCAGTATTTT. This sequence encodes CASSEAVRGREDTQYF.

The V call is TRBV9, the J call TRBJ2-7, with D perhaps being TRBD1 or TRBD2 (5 bases each). Between the trimmed V and J ends, which lost 4 bases and 1 base, there was a span of 12 bases. This CDR3 is built from 14 residues. Germline V gene sequence: CDR1 SGDLS, CDR2 YYNGEE. In DNA, the CDR3 is TGTGCCAGCAGCCCCCGGGACGGATCCTACGAGCAGTACTTC. Residues: CASSPRDGSYEQYF.

The CDR3 here is CASTEAGKSRTGELFF. The CDR3, as DNA: TGTGCCAGCACTGAAGCGGGAAAGTCTAGGACCGGGGAGCTGTTTTTT. The rearrangement uses TRBV27 and TRBJ2-2, with 7 bases identical to TRBD2. The ends lost 7 bases at V and 5 bases at J; junction bases unmatched: 13. Germline lookup yields CDR1 MNHEY and CDR2 SMNVEV (reference sequence). The CDR3 length is 16 residues.